This TCR beta chain came from a study of siplizumab effects on memory and regulatory T cells. Regarding this clone: Its antigen is unknown.

Study observations and caveats: It was never confirmed that proliferating Tregs from siplizumab cultures were suppressive. Memory cells that were CD4+ and unstimulated gave rise to alloreactive sequences, which siplizumab significantly reduced. There appeared to be greater diversity in naive T cells than in memory cells, and naive T cells seemed major contributors to the alloresponse.

TCRdb's table, derived via immunoSEQ multiplex PCR, lists solely in-frame clones and lacks some. The sample includes about 110,000 clones, 90% to 95% of them seen just once. The CDR3 has 11 amino acids. V was pared by 6 bases and J by 10 bases, with 3 bases of the junction left unmatched. The germline CDR1 and CDR2 sequences are DFQATT and SNEGSKA (reference sequence). This rearrangement joins TRBV20-1 to TRBJ2-1, with TRBD1 matching 10 bases. This receptor was obtained from a human donor in good health. The sequencing input was Tregs sorted from blood. Written as DNA, the CDR3 is TGCAGTGCCCGGGGACAGGGGGAGCAGTTCTTC. This sequence encodes CSARGQGEQFF.